These 25 T cell receptor beta chains were sequenced from one sample in a study of Ad26.COV2.S vaccination and SARS-CoV-2 variants. Sequenced by immunoSEQ multiplex PCR; TCRdb stores in-frame clones only, minus some. The repertoire holds 250,000 to 300,000 clones, with more than 75% as singletons. Noted treatment: over 15 received Ad26.COV2.S at low or high dose, single or two shots; roughly five received placebo; per-sample allocation not given. Material that was analyzed had been drawn on day 63 after the first vaccine or placebo injection. The source material was peripheral blood, sampled in a trial of Ad26.COV2.S vaccine versus placebo. The source is a person aged 18-65 years who received the Ad26.COV2.S COVID-19 vaccine or a placebo.

This chain connects TRBV2 to TRBJ1-3; unclear D gene. The germline CDR1 and CDR2 sequences are SNHLY and FYNNEI. Trimming shortened V by 1 base and J by 0 bases, and 7 bases separated the two germline ends. There are 15 residues in the CDR3. The CDR3 loop is CASSEDPGSGNTIYF. CDR3 nucleotide sequence: TGTGCCAGCAGTGAAGACCCAGGCTCTGGAAACACCATATATTTT.

The V call is TRBV4-1, the J call TRBJ2-5; tentatively, D is TRBD1 or TRBD2 (5 bases each). The CDR3 consists of 16 residues. Germline V gene lookup returns CDR1 MGHRA and CDR2 YSYEKL. V was cut by 6 bases and J by 4 bases, with 21 bases left in between. The CDR3 protein is CASSHIGTKTLETQYF. Written as DNA, the CDR3 is TGCGCCAGCAGTCATATAGGGACGAAGACCTTAGAGACCCAGTACTTC.

The J gene is TRBJ1-3, the V gene TRBV6-5; no clear D. CDR1 is MNHEY, CDR2 SVGAGI, per germline. Trimming took 0 bases from V and 2 from J, leaving 8 bases between them. The CDR3 runs to 15 residues. CDR3 sequence reads: CASSYSPGPGNTIYF. The CDR3 bases are TGTGCCAGCAGTTACTCTCCAGGTCCTGGAAACACCATATATTTT.

This clone has a handful of counts. This chain connects TRBV21-1 to TRBJ1-5; the DNA was not used to check the table's D call, TRBD1. TRBV21-1 constitutes a pseudogene. The CDR3 has 13 residues. CDR3 loop: CASSKQGNQPQHF. The DNA for the CDR3 is TGTGCCAGCAGCAAACAGGGCAATCAGCCCCAGCATTTT.

The chain is built from TRBV7-9 and TRBJ1-1; 8 nucleotides line up with TRBD1. The germline V gene encodes CDR1 SEHNR and CDR2 FQNEAQ (reference sequence). This CDR3 has 15 amino acids. The J segment lost 2 bases and the V segment lost 5 bases, leaving 7 bases of the junction unmatched. The CDR3 spells CASSADRGPNTEAFF. CDR3 DNA: TGTGCCAGCAGCGCAGACAGGGGACCAAACACTGAAGCTTTCTTT.

The chain couples TRBV5-4 to TRBJ1-4; a weak D match, TRBD1 (6 bases). CDR1 is SGHNT and CDR2 is YYREEE in the germline V gene (reference sequence). V dropped 1 base and J dropped 7 bases, with 14 bases sitting between them. CDR3 length: 15 residues. DNA of the CDR3: TGTGCCAGCAGCTTGCCGGGACAAGGTATTGAAAAACTGTTTTTT. Protein sequence: CASSLPGQGIEKLFF.

The V call is TRBV6-5, the J call TRBJ1-1; unclear D gene. This CDR3 is built from 13 residues. Germline values: CDR1 MNHEY, CDR2 SVGAGI. Trimming shortened V by 4 bases and J by 3 bases, and 9 bases separated the two germline ends. The CDR3 reads CASSFRRDTEAFF. DNA of the CDR3: TGTGCCAGCAGTTTTCGCCGGGACACTGAAGCTTTCTTT.

This rearrangement joins TRBV28 to TRBJ1-1; 8 bases fit TRBD1. CDR1 and CDR2 (germline): MDHEN, SYDVKM. This CDR3 is built from 15 residues. The V gene end was trimmed by 7 bases and the J gene end by 5 bases; junction bases not matched to a gene: 12. CDR3 sequence (DNA): TGTGCCAGCAAAGCGACAGGGGCCGCCCGAACTGAAGCTTTCTTT. Translated, it gives CASKATGAARTEAFF.

The sample holds one count of this clone. V and J are TRBV2 and TRBJ2-1; 11 nucleotides align to TRBD2. Looked up from germline, CDR1 is SNHLY and CDR2 is FYNNEI. The CDR3 is 16 residues long. V lost 5 bases, J lost 7 bases, and 10 bases stayed unmatched. CDR3 sequence reads: CASSNVAGGPGNEQFF. The CDR3 coding sequence is TGTGCCAGCAGTAACGTAGCGGGAGGGCCGGGGAATGAGCAGTTCTTC.

The rearrangement uses TRBV5-6 and TRBJ1-1, with D possibly being TRBD1 (5 bases). This CDR3 comprises 13 residues. The V end was cut by 6 bases, the J end by 1 base, with 10 bases between. The germline gives CDR1 SGHDT, CDR2 YYEEEE. This CDR3 reads CASTRDENTEAFF. The CDR3 region has the DNA TGTGCCAGCACCAGGGACGAGAACACTGAAGCTTTCTTT.

This clone appeared a single time. The V and J genes are TRBV7-2 and TRBJ1-2, with 7 nucleotides matching TRBD1. The CDR3 loop spans 14 amino acids. The V gene's germline CDR1 is SGHTA and CDR2 FQGNSA. V dropped 5 bases and J dropped 2; count of bases not matched to a gene: 5. CDR3 bases: TGTGCCAGCAGCGCCCAACAGGGGAACTATGGCTACACCTTC. Protein product: CASSAQQGNYGYTF.

The chain uses TRBV30 and TRBJ2-7, with D maybe TRBD1 (5 bases). The germline CDR1 and CDR2 sequences are GTSNPN and SVGIG (reference sequence). The CDR3 covers 13 residues. The V end lost 5 bases, the J end lost 3 bases, and 14 bases lay between the germline ends. The CDR3 here is CAWGLTAHYEQYF. For the CDR3, the DNA is TGTGCCTGGGGATTGACAGCGCACTACGAGCAGTACTTC. Filled out from reference TRBV30 and TRBJ2-7, the complete variable domain reads SQTIHQWPATLVQPVGSPLSLECTVEGTSNPNLYWYRQAAGRGLQLLFYSVGIGQISSEVPQNLSASRPQDRQFILSSKKLLLSDSGFYLCAWGLTAHYEQYFGPGTRLTVT.

As concerns this clone: Different DNA sequences within this sample yield the same CDR3. The chain joins TRBV30 to TRBJ2-7; D possibly corresponds to TRBD2 (5 bases). The CDR3 runs 13 residues. Trimming removed 2 bases at V and 0 bases at J, with 8 bases between. From germline, CDR1 is GTSNPN and CDR2 SVGIG (reference sequence). The CDR3 nucleotides are TGTGCCTGGAGTAGCGGAGTCTCCTACGAGCAGTACTTC. Protein product: CAWSSGVSYEQYF.

The chain couples TRBV6-5 to TRBJ2-4; 8 bases line up with TRBD1. CDR1 is MNHEY, CDR2 SVGAGI, per germline. V trimming: 3 bases; J trimming: 1 base; junction bases outside the gene matches: 5. The CDR3 has 16 residues. The CDR3 sequence is CASSYSGGAAKNIQYF. The CDR3 nucleotides read TGTGCCAGCAGTTATTCAGGGGGCGCCGCCAAAAACATTCAGTACTTC.

This clone was observed a handful of times. The J gene is TRBJ1-1, the V gene TRBV19; D not certain. The CDR3 totals 13 residues. Looked up from germline, CDR1 is LNHDA and CDR2 is SQIVND (reference sequence). Trimming removed 4 bases at V and 1 base at J, with 7 bases between. In DNA, the CDR3 is TGTGCCAGTAGTACCCAAAGGAACACTGAAGCTTTCTTT. Its translation is CASSTQRNTEAFF.

This chain joins TRBV18 and TRBJ1-1, with D possibly matching TRBD1 (6 bases). Trimming stripped 1 base from V and 4 bases from J, with 10 bases between. The CDR3 has 14 amino acids. Germline V CDR1 and CDR2: KGHSH, LQKENI. For the CDR3, the DNA is TGTGCCAGCTCACCACTAACAGGGTCCACTGAAGCTTTCTTT. It is translated as CASSPLTGSTEAFF.

J is TRBJ1-4 and V is TRBV3-1 (or the pseudogene TRBV3-2); 8 bases match TRBD1. Germline CDR1 and CDR2: LGHDT and YNNKEL (reference sequence). With V trimmed by 0 bases and J by 6 bases, 9 bases remained unmatched. The CDR3 covers 17 residues. As DNA, the CDR3 is TGTGCCAGCAGCCAAGAGACAGGGGCTTTGCGGTATGAAAAACTGTTTTTT. This gives the protein CASSQETGALRYEKLFF.

This chain connects TRBV7-8 to TRBJ2-7; 10 bases align to TRBD1. V was clipped by 5 bases and J by 3 bases; unmatched bases: 7. The CDR3 contains 15 residues. Per germline, CDR1 SGHVS and CDR2 FQNEAQ. CDR3 sequence reads: CASSPSRTGGYEQYF. The CDR3 nucleotides are TGTGCCAGCAGCCCGTCGAGGACAGGGGGCTACGAGCAGTACTTC.

The chain has TRBV4-1 and TRBJ2-3, with TRBD2 matching over 10 bases. V lost 1 base to trimming and J lost 5 bases; unmatched junction nucleotides: 9. CDR3 length: 17 residues. CDR1 is MGHRA and CDR2 is YSYEKL in the germline V gene. The DNA for the CDR3 is TGCGCCAGCAGCCAAGGAGCGAGCGGGAGGGCCGGAGATACGCAGTATTTT. It codes for CASSQGASGRAGDTQYF.

This clone has just one count. This chain links TRBV7-2 with TRBJ1-2; D might be TRBD1 (5 bases). CDR3 size: 14 residues. The germline V gene encodes CDR1 SGHTA and CDR2 FQGNSA. The V end was cut by 4 bases, the J end by 3 bases, with 12 bases between. The CDR3 DNA sequence: TGTGCCAGCAGCTCTGTCGGGACCGACTATGGCTACACCTTC. Translated: CASSSVGTDYGYTF.

The chain has TRBV6-5 and TRBJ1-2; D unclear. The germline V and J ends were trimmed by 0 bases and 4 bases, with 6 bases remaining between them. The CDR3 is made up of 13 amino acids. Germline loops: CDR1 MNHEY, CDR2 SVGAGI. CDR3 sequence (DNA): TGTGCCAGCAGTTACTCCGCCAGCTATGGCTACACCTTC. It codes for CASSYSASYGYTF.

The rearrangement joins TRBV11-2 to TRBJ2-7, with D perhaps matching TRBD1 or TRBD2 (5 bases each). Trimming removed 1 base at V and 3 bases at J, with 10 bases between. The CDR3 consists of 14 residues. Germline CDR1 reads SGHAT; CDR2 reads FQNNGV. The DNA for the CDR3 is TGTGCCAGCAGCTTAGGGGGGACCGGCTACGAGCAGTACTTC. Its translation: CASSLGGTGYEQYF.

The chain uses TRBV27 and TRBJ1-1; D gene uncertain. The V gene's germline CDR1 is MNHEY and CDR2 SMNVEV (reference sequence). Between the trimmed V and J ends, which lost 1 base and 0 bases, there was a span of 3 bases. The CDR3 has 13 residues. The CDR3 DNA sequence: TGTGCCAGCAGTTTATTGTTGAACACTGAAGCTTTCTTT. Amino acid sequence: CASSLLLNTEAFF.

This clone came up once. The rearrangement uses TRBV4-3 and TRBJ2-2; the D gene is possibly TRBD2 (5 bases). Germline CDR1 and CDR2: LGHNA and YSLEER. V was shortened by 0 bases and J by 3 bases, with 11 bases between the two germline ends. The CDR3 runs 16 residues. The CDR3 here is CASSQDYKRDTGELFF. The CDR3 region has the DNA TGCGCCAGCAGCCAAGACTACAAGAGGGACACCGGGGAGCTGTTTTTT.

J is TRBJ2-1 and V is TRBV2; no clear D gene. There are 11 residues in the CDR3. V dropped 6 bases and J dropped 4 bases, with 4 bases sitting between them. The germline V gene encodes CDR1 SNHLY and CDR2 FYNNEI. The CDR3 coding sequence is TGTGCCAGCAGGCCATACAATGAGCAGTTCTTC. Protein product: CASRPYNEQFF. The full variable domain, with the rest looked up from reference TRBV2 and TRBJ2-1, is EPEVTQTPSHQVTQMGQEVILRCVPISNHLYFYWYRQILGQKVEFLVSFYNNEISEKSEIFDDQFSVERPDGSNFTLKIRSTKLEDSAMYFCASRPYNEQFFGPGTRLTVL.